The 18 T cell receptor beta chains below were found in one sample sequenced in a study of T cells in Graves' hyperthyroidism and ophthalmopathy. The investigators amplified TCR beta CDR3 regions from RNA transcripts. The study used the HTBI primer set for a first-round RT-PCR of the TCR CDR3. TCRdb ran MiXCR on the multiplex PCR reads and lists one entry per CDR3 protein. This table holds approximately 300,000 distinct CDR3 sequences, about a sixth found once. Sequenced sample: blood. Receptors were obtained from a woman aged 55-70 years with Graves' ophthalmopathy.

V is TRBV7-9 and J is TRBJ1-2; no clear D gene. CDR3 length: 14 residues. Trimming left V 5 bases short and J 4 bases short, with 14 bases between. Germline V gene lookup returns CDR1 SEHNR and CDR2 FQNEAQ (reference sequence). CDR3 nucleotides: TGTGCCAGCAGCCCGACCTTACTCAGCTATGGCTACACCTTC. Its protein product is CASSPTLLSYGYTF.

V gene TRBV20-1 combines with J gene TRBJ2-7; the match to TRBD1 covers 10 bases. The CDR3 length is 14 residues. Trimming took 2 bases from V and 6 from J; bases not matched to a gene: 7. CDR1 is DFQATT and CDR2 is SNEGSKA in the germline V gene (reference sequence). The CDR3 DNA follows: TGCAGTGCTAGAATTGGGACAGGGGCGGCCGAGCAGTACTTC. Its protein product is CSARIGTGAAEQYF.

This clonotype was seen repeatedly, ten times or more. The V call is TRBV7-9, the J call TRBJ1-1, with D unresolved. The V gene lost 2 bases and the J gene lost 1 base, with 8 bases spanning the gap. CDR1 SEHNR and CDR2 FQNEAQ come from the germline V gene (reference sequence). This CDR3 contains 14 residues. The CDR3 sequence is CASSLYPENTEAFF. CDR3 nucleotides: TGTGCCAGCAGCTTATACCCAGAGAACACTGAAGCTTTCTTT. Combining the CDR3 with reference TRBV7-9 and TRBJ1-1 gives the whole variable domain DTGVSQNPRHKITKRGQNVTFRCDPISEHNRLYWYRQTLGQGPEFLTYFQNEAQLEKSRLLSDRFSAERPKGSFSTLEIQRTEQGDSAMYLCASSLYPENTEAFFGQGTRLTVV.

At least ten counts were recorded for this clonotype. V and J are TRBV6-5 and TRBJ1-5, with a tentative D call TRBD1 (5 bases). Germline V lookup: CDR1 MNHEY, CDR2 SVGAGI. The CDR3 totals 14 residues. Between the trimmed V and J ends, which lost 0 bases and 2 bases, there was a span of 5 bases. The CDR3 here is CASSYSGGNQPQHF. In DNA, the CDR3 is TGTGCCAGCAGTTACTCGGGGGGCAATCAGCCCCAGCATTTT.

The chain employs TRBV12-3 or TRBV12-4 and TRBJ1-3, with D possibly matching TRBD1 (6 bases). The CDR3 runs 20 residues. The V end lost 5 bases, the J end lost 0 bases, and 26 bases lay between the germline ends. The CDR3 DNA follows: TGTGCCAGCAGTCCCGGCCCTTTGTCAGGGGCCGGGTACTCTGGAAACACCATATATTTT. Amino acids: CASSPGPLSGAGYSGNTIYF.

At least ten counts were recorded for this clonotype. V and J are TRBV5-1 and TRBJ2-5; D may correspond to TRBD1 or TRBD2 (5 bases each). This CDR3 is 15 amino acids long. The V end lost 4 bases, the J end lost 4 bases, and 17 bases lay between the germline ends. CDR1 and CDR2 from the germline V gene are SGHRS and YFSETQ. The DNA for the CDR3 is TGCGCCAGCAGCGGCGGCCGGGACCGGGGAGAGACCCAGTACTTC. This sequence encodes CASSGGRDRGETQYF.

This clonotype was recorded many times. The rearrangement links TRBV19 to TRBJ2-2; D unclear. The CDR3 spans 15 residues. Per germline, CDR1 LNHDA and CDR2 SQIVND (reference sequence). V lost 2 bases, J lost 0 bases, and 7 bases lay in between. This CDR3 is CASSIYFTNTGELFF. CDR3 sequence (DNA): TGTGCCAGTAGTATATACTTCACGAACACCGGGGAGCTGTTTTTT.

Ten or more counts support this clonotype. V is TRBV7-9 and J is TRBJ2-1, with unresolved D. Germline V gene data show CDR1 as SEHNR and CDR2 as FQNEAQ (reference sequence). V lost 6 bases and J 6 bases, leaving 9 bases between the germline ends. The CDR3 runs to 12 residues. The CDR3 nucleotides are TGTGCCAGCAGGGCAGAAACCAATGAGCAGTTCTTC. Protein sequence: CASRAETNEQFF.

This clonotype was observed a few times. The V and J genes are TRBV24-1 and TRBJ2-3; possible D gene TRBD2, 5 bases. Germline assignment: CDR1 KGHDR and CDR2 SFDVKD. The germline V and J ends were trimmed by 2 bases and 2 bases, with 13 bases remaining between them. The CDR3 extends over 16 amino acids. DNA for the CDR3: TGTGCCACCAGTGATTCAAGCGGACGGACCACAGATACGCAGTATTTT. The encoded protein is CATSDSSGRTTDTQYF.

This clonotype appeared many times. The CDR3 DNA reads as TGTGCCAGCAGCCCAGTCTCGTCTAATGAAAAACTGTTTTTT. Its protein product is CASSPVSSNEKLFF. This sequence joins TRBV28 and TRBJ1-4; D unclear. Germline CDR1 is MDHEN and CDR2 is SYDVKM. CDR3 length: 14 residues. V was pared by 6 bases and J by 3 bases, with 11 bases between.

This clonotype was detected ten times or more. This chain connects TRBV2 to TRBJ1-4; perhaps TRBD1 as D (6 bases). The V and J ends lost 4 bases and 8 bases respectively, with 14 bases between them. From germline, CDR1 is SNHLY and CDR2 FYNNEI. This CDR3 region has 14 residues. CDR3 sequence: CASSAWAGDEKLFF. In DNA form, the CDR3 reads TGTGCCAGCAGTGCTTGGGCAGGGGACGAAAAACTGTTTTTT. The variable domain in full, completed from reference TRBV2 and TRBJ1-4, reads EPEVTQTPSHQVTQMGQEVILRCVPISNHLYFYWYRQILGQKVEFLVSFYNNEISEKSEIFDDQFSVERPDGSNFTLKIRSTKLEDSAMYFCASSAWAGDEKLFFGSGTQLSVL.

This clonotype occurred many times. The gene calls are TRBV27 and TRBJ1-1, with D possibly TRBD1 on 5 matching bases. V was cut by 1 base and J by 3 bases, with 15 bases left in between. This CDR3 comprises 16 residues. CDR1 is MNHEY and CDR2 is SMNVEV in the germline V gene (reference sequence). In nucleotides, the CDR3 is TGTGCCAGCAGTTTATTCGGGTCTGGGGCCTACACTGAAGCTTTCTTT. This translates into CASSLFGSGAYTEAFF.

The V gene is TRBV5-1, the J gene TRBJ2-1; 9 nucleotides align to TRBD2. This CDR3 is built from 17 residues. Trimming cost V 4 bases and J 1 base; bases outside gene matches: 9. CDR1 SGHRS and CDR2 YFSETQ come from the germline V gene. CDR3 DNA sequence: TGCGCCAGCAGCCAAGATTTCAGCGGGAGGTCCTACAATGAGCAGTTCTTC. It yields the protein CASSQDFSGRSYNEQFF.

Ten or more counts support this clonotype. The genes are TRBV20-1 and TRBJ2-3; 7 nucleotides match TRBD1. Germline V gives CDR1 DFQATT, CDR2 SNEGSKA (reference sequence). The ends lost 3 bases at V and 3 bases at J; junction bases unmatched: 6. The CDR3 is 14 amino acids. Written as DNA, the CDR3 is TGCAGTGCTAGCGTTAACAGGGGAACAGATACGCAGTATTTT. This codes for CSASVNRGTDTQYF.

This clonotype was picked up many times. The V and J genes are TRBV28 and TRBJ2-5, with 11 nucleotides matching TRBD2. Germline V gene sequence: CDR1 MDHEN, CDR2 SYDVKM. Unmatched junction bases numbered 18, after V lost 5 bases and J lost 4 bases. The CDR3 length is 19 residues. This chain's CDR3 is CASSKPTTTSGIRRETQYF. In DNA form, the CDR3 reads TGTGCCAGCAGTAAACCGACCACGACTAGCGGGATTCGGAGAGAGACCCAGTACTTC.

The count of this clonotype is one. This chain connects TRBV7-2 to TRBJ2-7, with TRBD1 as a possible D gene (5 bases). From germline, CDR1 is SGHTA and CDR2 FQGNSA. Trimming removed 1 base from V and 2 bases from J, with 27 bases in between. The CDR3 is made up of 20 amino acids. The chain's CDR3 is CASSLEELPTEKISPYEQYF. The DNA for the CDR3 is TGTGCCAGCAGCTTAGAAGAGCTTCCGACAGAAAAGATTTCTCCCTACGAGCAGTACTTC.

CDR3 loop: CASSLSLDQPQHF. The CDR3 nucleotides are TGTGCCAGCAGCTTGTCGTTGGATCAGCCCCAGCATTTT. The V gene is TRBV11-2, the J gene TRBJ1-5; unclear D gene. V lost 3 bases to trimming and J lost 5 bases, with 8 bases between them. This CDR3 comprises 13 residues. Germline V gives CDR1 SGHAT, CDR2 FQNNGV.

This chain connects TRBV7-3 to TRBJ2-5; 8 nucleotides agree with TRBD1. V was pared by 8 bases and J by 0 bases, with 2 bases of the junction left unmatched. The CDR3 contains 13 residues. CDR1 SGHTA and CDR2 FQGTGA come from the germline V gene. The CDR3 sequence is CASGQGNQETQYF. In DNA, the CDR3 is TGTGCCAGCGGACAGGGAAACCAAGAGACCCAGTACTTC.